Below, one TCR beta chain is given with its context. Antigen unknown. This related bone marrow graft donor gave peripheral blood on the day of marrow donation. This entry belongs to a study of T cells after posttransplantation cyclophosphamide. Findings of the study overall: Recipient CMV seropositivity and CMV reactivation strongly tracked TRB clonality.

The CDR3 length is 15 residues. CDR1 and CDR2 from the germline V gene are SGHAT and FQNNGV. V was clipped by 3 bases and J by 2 bases, with 8 bases between them. Sequenced by immunoSEQ multiplex PCR; TCRdb stores in-frame clones only, minus some. In the table there are about 47,000 clones, around nine tenths of which are singletons. The origin of this receptor is a woman in her forties or fifties in good health and a related stem cell transplant donor. The chain joins TRBV11-2 to TRBJ2-6; possible D gene TRBD2, 6 bases. Sequencing was performed on PBMCs. Written as DNA, the CDR3 is TGTGCCAGCAGCTTCGGAGGGGCTGGGGCCAACGTCCTGACTTTC. Translation gives CASSFGGAGANVLTF.